This T cell receptor (beta chain) is drawn from a study of blood T cell repertoires in COVID-19 (dated by TCRdb to about 2020). For the wider study: Samples from collaborators originated in the United States, Italy and Spain and spanned both the acute and convalescent phases of COVID-19. The prospective study material was composed of cDNA or gDNA derived from T cells, B-cell-depleted T cells, or PBMCs. Subjects who had been exposed to COVID-19, were actively infected with it, or had recovered from it provided the deeply sampled blood TCRbeta repertoires that made up the dataset. A freely available public database, intended as a resource for researchers studying the immune response to SARS-CoV-2, is where the repertoires were released. Samples were obtained from the ongoing ImmuneRACE study (first 160 participants) and from roughly 1,300 subjects provided by 6 global collaborators. Sample metadata almost always included a de-identified subject ID, COVID-19 status, age in years and sex. Where available, HLA class I and class II types were obtained from metadata supplied by the sample provider rather than from assay-based typing. Results the study describes overall, beyond this receptor: The amount of clinical and demographic metadata varied by source and participant and was provided uncurated.

Collaborating institutions collected whole blood in K2EDTA tubes following their own protocols. Collaborator samples were shipped for TCRbeta analysis as frozen whole blood, isolated PBMCs, or DNA extracted from either sample type. The CDR3 sequence holds 15 residues, the cysteine and phenylalanine included. Of the read, only the CDR3 DNA is kept; its 45 bases are in frame from base 1. The germline V gene (reference sequence) yields LNHDA for CDR1 and SQIVND for CDR2. Cut back by 4 bases and 7 bases, the V and J ends lie 19 bases apart. Comment on this clone: Its antigen has not been determined. Base qualities are not provided; no much larger clone lies one nucleotide away.

TCRbeta CDR3 regions were amplified from genomic DNA using the immunoSEQ Assay, a bias-controlled multiplex PCR. Turning to the authors' computational methods: Within the assay, amplification of reference gene primers was used to estimate how many nucleated cells each sample contained. To quantify the absolute abundance of each unique TCRbeta CDR3 rearrangement, sequence reads were collapsed and filtered. Productive Simpson clonality was computed per sample as the square root of Simpson's diversity index over productive rearrangements. Imported from immuneACCESS, the table was reduced by TCRdb to in-frame sequences with V and J called. These copies leave out some clones; in studies compared against another copy, an unresolved V gene accounts for under half, and the cause of the remainder is not known. Clone size and V and J calls were adopted from that table, with D and trimming inferred from the DNA. For this sample there are about 98,000 clones; around 90% appear just once. Of the sample, 4.2% falls within the top ten clones.

The clonotype originates from a man between 18 and 29 years old with acute or convalescent COVID-19. The chain employs TRBV19 and TRBJ1-2, with an unclear D gene assignment. Source material: peripheral blood. CDR3 region: CASSTIWGEPAGYTF. The bases are TGTGCCAGTAGTACCATATGGGGAGAGCCGGCTGGCTACACCTTC.